This T cell receptor beta chain emerged from a study of cytomegalovirus exposure and HLA in healthy donors. General observations from the study: In a later analysis, at a false discovery rate of 0.05, under 20,000 TCR beta sequences matched HLA alleles. The investigators catalogued some 160 TCR beta chains as cytomegalovirus-associated.

The PCR ran on 60 Vbeta and 13 Jbeta primers. Assay: immunoSEQ multiplex PCR; the TCRdb copy retains only in-frame clones and omits some. Its table records some 150,000 clones. Worth noting for this clone: Its antigen remains unidentified.

The sequenced sample was PBMCs. The clonotype comes from a man in his forties in good health and CMV-seronegative.

Here the CDR3 DNA reads TGTGCCAGCACGGTGACTGTGAACACTGAAGCTTTCTTT. Translated: CASTVTVNTEAFF. This chain uses TRBV28 with TRBJ1-1; D unclear. The germline V gene has CDR1 MDHEN and CDR2 SYDVKM. This CDR3 region has 13 residues. The V end lost 7 bases, the J end lost 0 bases, and 9 bases lay between the germline ends.